Below, 20 T cell receptor beta chains from the same sample are listed, as sequenced in a study of T cell responses to AZD1222 COVID-19 vaccine (dated by TCRdb to about 2021). Explained via the paper, the time point label denotes: baseline before first vaccination. Library generation was performed with the immunoSEQ multiplex PCR assay. What TCRdb holds here is the immuneACCESS table cut down to in-frame rearrangements. Part of the clones is not present; checked against another copy, under half of the missing clones reflect an unresolved V gene, and the others are unexplained. The sample table holds roughly 120,000 clones, of which about nine tenths were seen once. The ten largest clones capture about 7.8% of the sample. Specimen: peripheral blood, collected on day 0 of AZD1222 vaccination. These receptors were obtained from an adult in good health.

This chain joins TRBV18 and TRBJ2-7, with D hard to call. The CDR3 sequence is 15 residues long. Germline assignment: CDR1 KGHSH and CDR2 LQKENI. Trimming pared 2 bases from V and 2 bases from J, leaving 13 bases between. This chain's CDR3 is CASSPEASGAYEQYF. The CDR3 nucleotides read TGTGCCAGCTCACCAGAGGCTTCGGGTGCCTACGAGCAGTACTTC.

The CDR3 protein is CASSPPSESRGEQFF. CDR3 DNA: TGTGCCAGCTCACCACCTTCCGAAAGCCGGGGGGAGCAGTTCTTC. The chain combines TRBV18 with TRBJ2-1, with D possibly being TRBD2 (6 bases). This CDR3 spans 15 amino acids. Germline CDR1 and CDR2: KGHSH and LQKENI. The germline V and J ends were trimmed by 0 bases and 10 bases, with 16 bases remaining between them.

The rearrangement uses TRBV3-1 (or the pseudogene TRBV3-2) and TRBJ1-3; D remains unclear. V shed 4 bases and J shed 0 bases, with 7 bases lying between them. This CDR3 is built from 14 residues. Looked up from germline, CDR1 is LGHDT and CDR2 is YNNKEL (reference sequence). As DNA, the CDR3 is TGTGCCAGCAGCCCGACAAACTCTGGAAACACCATATATTTT. It specifies CASSPTNSGNTIYF.

This sequence joins TRBV6-5 and TRBJ2-1; D unresolved. The CDR3 loop spans 15 amino acids. V dropped 0 bases and J dropped 5 bases, with 11 bases sitting between them. CDR1 is MNHEY and CDR2 is SVGAGI in the germline V gene. CDR3 in amino acids: CASSYSSGPHNEQFF. CDR3 in DNA: TGTGCCAGCAGTTACTCATCTGGGCCTCACAATGAGCAGTTCTTC.

The chain employs TRBV19 and TRBJ2-7, with TRBD2 matching over 8 bases. The CDR3 is 13 residues long. CDR1 and CDR2 (germline): LNHDA, SQIVND (reference sequence). The junction had 8 bases not matched to a gene; V was cut back by 10 bases and J by 3 bases. CDR3 sequence: CATGTRSVYEQYF. Written as DNA, the CDR3 is TGTGCCACCGGGACTAGGAGTGTCTACGAGCAGTACTTC.

The genes are TRBV5-1 and TRBJ2-5; 9 bases fit TRBD1. The CDR3 runs to 16 residues. Germline trimming cut 1 base from V and 5 bases from J; bases unmatched to any gene: 9. CDR1 is SGHRS, CDR2 YFSETQ, per germline. CDR3 amino acids: CASSLWGTGPSETQYF. The CDR3, as DNA: TGCGCCAGCAGCTTGTGGGGGACAGGGCCGAGTGAGACCCAGTACTTC.

V and J are TRBV7-8 and TRBJ2-7, with no clear D. Between the trimmed V and J ends, which lost 5 bases and 4 bases, there was a span of 12 bases. CDR1 is SGHVS, CDR2 FQNEAQ, per germline. This CDR3 comprises 13 residues. In DNA, the CDR3 is TGTGCCAGCAGCCCTTGGGTTAGTTACGAGCAGTACTTC. Amino acid sequence: CASSPWVSYEQYF.

This clone was detected only a few times. This sequence joins TRBV7-9 and TRBJ2-7; 16 bases align to TRBD2. Germline-derived CDR1 and CDR2 are SEHNR and FQNEAQ (reference sequence). V trimming: 0 bases; J trimming: 6 bases; junction bases outside the gene matches: 5. This CDR3 is 17 amino acids long. CDR3 sequence: CASSLAQGLAGGREQYF. In DNA form, the CDR3 reads TGTGCCAGCAGCTTAGCCCAGGGACTAGCGGGAGGGCGCGAGCAGTACTTC.

The V and J genes are TRBV24-1 and TRBJ2-5; a weak D match, TRBD1 (5 bases). Germline-derived CDR1 and CDR2 are KGHDR and SFDVKD. Trimming cost V 5 bases and J 7 bases, with 16 bases left between them. There are 14 residues in the CDR3. In DNA, the CDR3 is TGTGCCACCAGTGCCGAACCGGACAAGGGGACCCAGTACTTC. Its protein product is CATSAEPDKGTQYF.

V usage is TRBV28 and J usage is TRBJ2-7; TRBD2 agrees at 10 bases. Germline-derived CDR1 and CDR2 are MDHEN and SYDVKM. J lost 3 bases, V lost 8 bases, and 10 bases had no gene match. This CDR3 has 15 residues. The CDR3 DNA reads TGTGCCAGCGGCCTGGGGACTAGCGTTTTCTACGAGCAGTACTTC. This translates into CASGLGTSVFYEQYF. Based on the CDR3 plus reference TRBV28 and TRBJ2-7, the full variable domain is DVKVTQSSRYLVKRTGEKVFLECVQDMDHENMFWYRQDPGLGLRLIYFSYDVKMKEKGDIPEGYSVSREKKERFSLILESASTNQTSMYLCASGLGTSVFYEQYFGPGTRLTVT.

This clone was seen a few times. The chain is built from TRBV7-7 and TRBJ1-2; 10 nucleotides line up with TRBD1. Germline V gives CDR1 SSHAT, CDR2 FNYEAQ (reference sequence). The CDR3 is made up of 15 amino acids. With 7 bases clipped from V and 0 bases from J, the junction kept 5 bases outside the gene matches. The CDR3 is CASTTGTGANYGYTF. The DNA of the CDR3 is TGTGCCAGCACCACCGGGACAGGGGCTAACTATGGCTACACCTTC.

This chain links TRBV27 with TRBJ1-6; TRBD1 is a possible D gene (5 bases). V was pared by 5 bases and J by 3 bases, with 14 bases between. CDR3 length: 16 amino acids. CDR1 is MNHEY and CDR2 is SMNVEV in the germline V gene (reference sequence). The CDR3 region is CASSRDAGGYNSPLHF. The CDR3 DNA follows: TGTGCCAGCAGTCGGGACGCTGGGGGCTATAATTCACCCCTCCACTTT.

The gene calls are TRBV28 and TRBJ2-7; TRBD1 is a possible D gene (6 bases). The CDR3 runs to 13 residues. Germline CDR1 is MDHEN and CDR2 is SYDVKM. V lost 6 bases and J 0 bases, leaving 9 bases between the germline ends. The DNA of the CDR3 is TGTGCCAGCAGCCAGGGGAACTCCTACGAGCAGTACTTC. It codes for CASSQGNSYEQYF.

The chain employs TRBV7-9 and TRBJ2-1, with TRBD2 matching 8 bases. Germline V gene sequence: CDR1 SEHNR, CDR2 FQNEAQ (reference sequence). Germline trimming cut 4 bases from V and 9 bases from J; bases unmatched to any gene: 11. The CDR3 has 15 residues. The CDR3 reads CASSSSGGRTIEQFF. In DNA, the CDR3 is TGTGCCAGCAGCTCCAGCGGGGGAAGAACAATTGAGCAGTTCTTC. Together with reference TRBV7-9 and TRBJ2-1, the CDR3 gives the full variable domain: DTGVSQNPRHKITKRGQNVTFRCDPISEHNRLYWYRQTLGQGPEFLTYFQNEAQLEKSRLLSDRFSAERPKGSFSTLEIQRTEQGDSAMYLCASSSSGGRTIEQFFGPGTRLTVL.

V is TRBV6-5 and J is TRBJ2-3; maybe TRBD1 (5 bases). This CDR3 has 13 amino acids. Trimming stripped 5 bases from V and 2 bases from J, with 8 bases between. Germline V gives CDR1 MNHEY, CDR2 SVGAGI. The CDR3 sequence: CASSNRFTDTQYF. The CDR3 DNA reads as TGTGCCAGCAGTAACAGGTTCACAGATACGCAGTATTTT.

As DNA, the CDR3 is TGTGCCAGCAGCTCGGTGCCCGGACTAGCGAGCACAGATACGCAGTATTTT. Translation gives CASSSVPGLASTDTQYF. V usage is TRBV5-5 and J usage is TRBJ2-3, with TRBD2 matching over 9 bases. Germline V lookup: CDR1 SGHKS, CDR2 YYEKEE (reference sequence). The CDR3 consists of 17 residues. The V segment lost 3 bases and the J segment 0 bases; nucleotides outside the gene matches: 8.

This sequence joins TRBV7-9 and TRBJ1-1, with unresolved D. The germline V gene encodes CDR1 SEHNR and CDR2 FQNEAQ (reference sequence). The V and J ends lost 8 bases and 4 bases respectively, with 11 bases between them. The CDR3 consists of 12 residues. For the CDR3, the DNA is TGTGCCAGCGGTACAGACCCCACTGAAGCTTTCTTT. Its translation is CASGTDPTEAFF.

The chain is built from TRBV5-1 and TRBJ2-7; D remains ambiguous. The CDR3 has 12 residues. From germline, CDR1 is SGHRS and CDR2 YFSETQ. Trimming removed 1 base at V and 4 bases at J, with 6 bases between. The CDR3 sequence is CASSLSDYEQYF. CDR3 coding DNA: TGCGCCAGCAGCTTGTCTGATTACGAGCAGTACTTC.

This clone has ten or more counts. The chain is built from TRBV5-4 and TRBJ2-1; D might be TRBD1 or TRBD2, each matching 5 bases. V lost 4 bases and J lost 6, with 17 bases in between. The length of the CDR3 is 15 residues. CDR1 is SGHNT and CDR2 is YYREEE in the germline V gene (reference sequence). The CDR3 reads CASSALWGWVNEQFF. The DNA of the CDR3 is TGTGCCAGCAGCGCCCTATGGGGGTGGGTCAATGAGCAGTTCTTC.

This chain uses TRBV30 with TRBJ1-2, with 7 bases lining up with TRBD1. Trimming took 5 bases from V and 7 from J; bases not matched to a gene: 10. CDR3 length: 13 amino acids. CDR1 is GTSNPN, CDR2 SVGIG, per germline (reference sequence). In DNA, the CDR3 is TGTGCCTGGTGGGACAGTATATCAGGTGGCTACACCTTC. This sequence encodes CAWWDSISGGYTF.